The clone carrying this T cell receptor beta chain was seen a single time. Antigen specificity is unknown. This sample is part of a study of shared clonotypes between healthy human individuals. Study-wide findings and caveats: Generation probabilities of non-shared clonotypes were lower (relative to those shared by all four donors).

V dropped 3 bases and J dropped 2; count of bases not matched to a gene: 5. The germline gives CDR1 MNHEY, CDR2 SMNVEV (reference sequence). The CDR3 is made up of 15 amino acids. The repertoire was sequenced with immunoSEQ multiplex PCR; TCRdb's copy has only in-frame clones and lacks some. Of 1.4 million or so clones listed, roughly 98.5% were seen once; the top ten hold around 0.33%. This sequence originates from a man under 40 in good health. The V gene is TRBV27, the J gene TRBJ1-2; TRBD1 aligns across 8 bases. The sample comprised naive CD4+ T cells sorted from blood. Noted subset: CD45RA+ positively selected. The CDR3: CASSFLDRENYGYTF. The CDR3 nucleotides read TGTGCCAGCAGTTTCCTGGACAGGGAAAACTATGGCTACACCTTC.